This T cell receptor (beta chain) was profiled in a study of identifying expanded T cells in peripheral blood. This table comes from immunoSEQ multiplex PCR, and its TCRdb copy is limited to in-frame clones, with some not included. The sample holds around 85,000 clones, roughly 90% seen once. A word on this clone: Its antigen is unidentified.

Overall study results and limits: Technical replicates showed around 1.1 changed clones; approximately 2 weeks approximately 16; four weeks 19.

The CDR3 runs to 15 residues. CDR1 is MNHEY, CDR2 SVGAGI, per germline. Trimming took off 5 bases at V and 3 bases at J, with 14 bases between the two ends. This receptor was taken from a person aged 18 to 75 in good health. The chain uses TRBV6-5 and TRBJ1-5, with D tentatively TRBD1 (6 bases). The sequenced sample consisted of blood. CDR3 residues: CASSQSGGPNQPQHF. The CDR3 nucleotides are TGTGCCAGCAGTCAAAGCGGGGGGCCCAATCAGCCCCAGCATTTT.